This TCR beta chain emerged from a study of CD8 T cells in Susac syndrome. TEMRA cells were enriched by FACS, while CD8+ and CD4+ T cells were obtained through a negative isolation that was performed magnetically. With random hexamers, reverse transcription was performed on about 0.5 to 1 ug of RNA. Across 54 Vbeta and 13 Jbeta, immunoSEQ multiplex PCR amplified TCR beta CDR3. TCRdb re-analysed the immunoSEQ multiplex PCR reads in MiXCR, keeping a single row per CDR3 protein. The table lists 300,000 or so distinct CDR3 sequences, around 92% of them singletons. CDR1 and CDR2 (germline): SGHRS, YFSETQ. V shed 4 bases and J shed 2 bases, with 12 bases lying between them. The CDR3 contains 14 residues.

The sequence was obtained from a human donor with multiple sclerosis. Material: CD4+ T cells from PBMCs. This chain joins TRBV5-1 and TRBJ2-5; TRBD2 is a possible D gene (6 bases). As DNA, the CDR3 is TGCGCCAGCAGCACGGGCGGGGCTCAAGAGACCCAGTACTTC. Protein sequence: CASSTGGAQETQYF.